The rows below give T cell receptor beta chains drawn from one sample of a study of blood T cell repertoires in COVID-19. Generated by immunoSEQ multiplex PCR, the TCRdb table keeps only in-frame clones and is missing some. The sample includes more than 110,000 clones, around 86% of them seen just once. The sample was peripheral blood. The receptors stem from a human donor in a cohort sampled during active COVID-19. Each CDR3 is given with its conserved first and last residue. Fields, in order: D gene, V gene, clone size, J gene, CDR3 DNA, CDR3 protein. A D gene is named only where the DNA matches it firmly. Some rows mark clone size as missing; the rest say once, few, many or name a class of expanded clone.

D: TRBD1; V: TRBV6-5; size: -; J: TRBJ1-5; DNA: TGTGCCAGCTCGGGCAGGGGGGTCAGTCAGCCCCAGCATTTT; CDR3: CASSGRGVSQPQHF
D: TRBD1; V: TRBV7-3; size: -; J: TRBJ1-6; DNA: TGTGCCAGCAGCCCACCCTTGACAGGGATCTGGGATAATTCACCCCTCCACTTT; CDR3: CASSPPLTGIWDNSPLHF
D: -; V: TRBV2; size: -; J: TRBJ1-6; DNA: TGTGCCAGCAATAGGCGGGTTTTTAATTCACCCCTCCACTTT; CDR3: CASNRRVFNSPLHF
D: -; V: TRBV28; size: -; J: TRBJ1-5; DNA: TGTGCCAGCAGTAAGGACATCTCTCAGCCCCAGCATTTT; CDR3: CASSKDISQPQHF
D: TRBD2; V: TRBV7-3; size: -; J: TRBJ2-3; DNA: TGTGCCAGCAGCTTAGGGACTACCTCAGATACGCAGTATTTT; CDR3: CASSLGTTSDTQYF
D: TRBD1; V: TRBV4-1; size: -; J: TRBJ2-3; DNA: TGCGCCAGCAGCCCCGGGACAGGGTACCCAGATACGCAGTATTTT; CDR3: CASSPGTGYPDTQYF
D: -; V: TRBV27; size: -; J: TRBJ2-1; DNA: TGTGCCAGCAGTCTCTCTCCGGGGTGGGTGTTGCAAAACCGCTACAATGAGCAGTTCTTC; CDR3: CASSLSPGWVLQNRYNEQFF
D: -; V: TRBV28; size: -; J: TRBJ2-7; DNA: TGTGCCACAGCGGGTCGGATGTCAACCTACGAGCAGTACTTC; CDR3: CATAGRMSTYEQYF
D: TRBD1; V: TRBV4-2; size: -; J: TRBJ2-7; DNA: TGTGCCAGCAGCCAGGCCAGGGGGCGCGGGCTCTACGAGCAGTACTTC; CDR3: CASSQARGRGLYEQYF
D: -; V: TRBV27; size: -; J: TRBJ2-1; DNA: TGTGCCAGCAGTTCCCTGTGGAGGGAGCAGTTCTTC; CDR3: CASSSLWREQFF
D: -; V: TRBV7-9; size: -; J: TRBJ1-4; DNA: TGTGCCAGCAGCCGCGGGGCTAGTGAAAAACTGTTTTTT; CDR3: CASSRGASEKLFF
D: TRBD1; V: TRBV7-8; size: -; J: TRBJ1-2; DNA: TGTGCCAGCAGCTTAGATTGGACAGGGGGGGATTTTGGCTACACCTTC; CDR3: CASSLDWTGGDFGYTF
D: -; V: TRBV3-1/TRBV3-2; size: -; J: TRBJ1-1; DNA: TGTGCCAGCAGCCAAAAGGGGGGGAGCACTGAAGCTTTCTTT; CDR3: CASSQKGGSTEAFF
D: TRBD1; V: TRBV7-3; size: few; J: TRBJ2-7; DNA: TGTGCCAGCAGCCGGACTTCACAGGGGGAGCAGTACTTC; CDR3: CASSRTSQGEQYF
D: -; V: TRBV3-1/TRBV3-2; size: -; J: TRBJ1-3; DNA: TGTGCCAGCAGCCAAGGACTAGCGTCTGGAAACACCATATATTTT; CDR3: CASSQGLASGNTIYF
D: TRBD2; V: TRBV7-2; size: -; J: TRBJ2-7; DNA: TGTGCCAGCAGCCCCCCCGGACTAGCGGGAGGGCCTCATATCTACGAGCAGTACTTC; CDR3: CASSPPGLAGGPHIYEQYF
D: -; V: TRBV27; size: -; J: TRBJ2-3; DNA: TGTGCCAGCAGTTTAATGAGGGAAACAGATACGCAGTATTTT; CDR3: CASSLMRETDTQYF
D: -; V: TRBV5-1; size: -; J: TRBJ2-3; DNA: TGCGCCAGCAGCTCCCAAGTATCAAGTAAGCTCACAGATACGCAGTATTTT; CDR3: CASSSQVSSKLTDTQYF
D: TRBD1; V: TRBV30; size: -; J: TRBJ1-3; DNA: TGTGCCTGGAGTTGGCAGGGGGCTGGAAACACCATATATTTT; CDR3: CAWSWQGAGNTIYF
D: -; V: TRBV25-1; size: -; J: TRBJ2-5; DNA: TGTGCCAGCAGTGAATACAGGGAAGAGACCCAGTACTTC; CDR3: CASSEYREETQYF
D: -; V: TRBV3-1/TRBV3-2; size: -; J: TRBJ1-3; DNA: TGTGCCAGCGGGCTAAGGGGTTCTGGAAACACCATATATTTT; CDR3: CASGLRGSGNTIYF
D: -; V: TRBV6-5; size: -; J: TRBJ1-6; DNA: TGTGCCAGCAGTTCCTGGAGCAACGCACCCCTCCACTTT; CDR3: CASSSWSNAPLHF
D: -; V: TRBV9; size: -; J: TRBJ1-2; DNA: TGTGCCAGCAGCGGGACAGCTCCCTCGCCTATGAGCTACACCTTC; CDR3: CASSGTAPSPMSYTF
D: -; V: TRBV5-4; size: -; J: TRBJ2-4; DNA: TGTGCCAGCAGCCTCCGGACAGCAGGCGAAAACATTCAGTACTTC; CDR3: CASSLRTAGENIQYF
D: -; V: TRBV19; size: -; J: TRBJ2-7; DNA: TGTGCCAGTAGTATCAGTTGGGGGCCCTACGAGCAGTACTTC; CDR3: CASSISWGPYEQYF
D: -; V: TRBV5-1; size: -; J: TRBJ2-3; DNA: TGCGCCAGCAGCTTGGGCAGTAGCACAGATACGCAGTATTTT; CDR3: CASSLGSSTDTQYF
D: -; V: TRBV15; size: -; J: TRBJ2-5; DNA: TGTGCCACCAGCTCCCTCCGGGAGACCCAGTACTTC; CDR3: CATSSLRETQYF
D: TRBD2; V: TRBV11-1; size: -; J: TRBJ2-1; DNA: TGTGCCAGCAGCTTCCCAGCGGGATACAATGAGCAGTTCTTC; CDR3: CASSFPAGYNEQFF